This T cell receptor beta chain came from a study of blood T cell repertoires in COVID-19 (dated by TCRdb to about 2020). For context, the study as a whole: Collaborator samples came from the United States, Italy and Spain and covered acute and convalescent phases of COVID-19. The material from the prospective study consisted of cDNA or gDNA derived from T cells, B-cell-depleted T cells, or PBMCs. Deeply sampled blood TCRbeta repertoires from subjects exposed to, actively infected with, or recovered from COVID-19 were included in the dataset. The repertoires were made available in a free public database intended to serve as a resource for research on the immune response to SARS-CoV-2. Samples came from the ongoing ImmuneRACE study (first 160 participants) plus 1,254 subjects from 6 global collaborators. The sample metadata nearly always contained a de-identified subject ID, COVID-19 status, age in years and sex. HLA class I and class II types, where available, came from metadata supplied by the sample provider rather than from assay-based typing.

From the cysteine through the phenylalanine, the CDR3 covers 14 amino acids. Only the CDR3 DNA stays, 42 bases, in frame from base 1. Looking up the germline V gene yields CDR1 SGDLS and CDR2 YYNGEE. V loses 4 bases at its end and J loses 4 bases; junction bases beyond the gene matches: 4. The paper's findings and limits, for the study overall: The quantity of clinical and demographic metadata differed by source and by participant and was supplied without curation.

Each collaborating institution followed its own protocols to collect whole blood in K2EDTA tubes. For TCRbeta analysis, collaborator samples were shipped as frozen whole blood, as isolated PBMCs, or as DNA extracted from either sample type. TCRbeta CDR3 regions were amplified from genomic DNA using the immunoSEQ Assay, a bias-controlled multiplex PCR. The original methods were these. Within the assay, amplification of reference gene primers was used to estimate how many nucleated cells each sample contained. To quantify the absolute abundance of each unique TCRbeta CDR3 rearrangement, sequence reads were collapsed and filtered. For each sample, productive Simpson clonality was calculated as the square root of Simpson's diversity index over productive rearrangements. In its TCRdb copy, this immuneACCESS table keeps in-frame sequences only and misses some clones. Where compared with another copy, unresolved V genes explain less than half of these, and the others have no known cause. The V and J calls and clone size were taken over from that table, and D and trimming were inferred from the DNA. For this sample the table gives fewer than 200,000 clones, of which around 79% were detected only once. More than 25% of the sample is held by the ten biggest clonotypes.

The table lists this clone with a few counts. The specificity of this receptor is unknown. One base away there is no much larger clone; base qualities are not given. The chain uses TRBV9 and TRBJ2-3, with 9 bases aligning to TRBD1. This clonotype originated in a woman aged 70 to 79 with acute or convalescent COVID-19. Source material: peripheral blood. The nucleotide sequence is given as TGTGCCAGCAGCAGAACAGGGGGCGCAGATACGCAGTATTTT. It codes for CASSRTGGADTQYF.